This is a list of T cell receptor beta chains from one sample in a study of blood T cell repertoires in COVID-19. Libraries were prepared by immunoSEQ multiplex PCR; TCRdb keeps only in-frame clonotypes and omits some of them. The data contain about 280,000 clones, 80% to 90% of them singletons. Material: peripheral blood. Receptors originate from a woman in her forties or fifties who had recovered from COVID-19. CDR3s include the opening cysteine and the closing phenylalanine or tryptophan. D genes are given only for firm matches. Rows give clone size only sometimes, using once, few, many, or a class for an expanded clone.

.	TRBV6-4	TRBJ2-4	TRBD1	CASWPGTGRPLAKNIQYF	TGTGCCAGCTGGCCCGGGACAGGTAGACCTCTAGCCAAAAACATTCAGTACTTC
.	TRBV6-5	TRBJ2-7	TRBD2	CASRGTSGEGAEQYF	TGTGCCAGCAGAGGGACTAGCGGGGAGGGGGCCGAGCAGTACTTC
.	TRBV7-2	TRBJ2-7	TRBD2	CASSLSGDSYEQYF	TGTGCCAGCAGCTTAAGCGGGGATTCCTACGAGCAGTACTTC
many	TRBV6-5	TRBJ2-5	.	CASGGLGETQYF	TGTGCCAGCGGGGGGTTAGGGGAGACCCAGTACTTC
.	TRBV6-2/TRBV6-3	TRBJ2-7	TRBD2	CASSYAPGLADSYEQYF	TGTGCCAGCAGTTACGCCCCGGGGCTAGCGGATTCCTACGAGCAGTACTTC
.	TRBV7-3	TRBJ1-6	.	CASSLEYNSPLHF	TGTGCCAGCAGCTTGGAGTATAATTCACCCCTCCACTTT
.	TRBV5-4	TRBJ2-7	.	CASKREGVHEQYF	TGTGCCAGCAAACGAGAGGGTGTCCACGAGCAGTACTTC
.	TRBV4-2	TRBJ1-2	.	CASSLRVENSGYTF	TGTGCCAGCAGCCTCAGAGTCGAGAACAGCGGCTACACCTTC
.	TRBV2	TRBJ2-1	TRBD2	CASSVGGRAVEQFF	TGTGCCAGCAGTGTTGGCGGGAGGGCCGTAGAGCAGTTCTTC
.	TRBV5-4	TRBJ2-7	TRBD1	CASSGQGAGEQYF	TGTGCCAGCAGCGGACAGGGGGCAGGGGAGCAGTACTTC
few	TRBV6-5	TRBJ2-6	.	CASNPGSGANVLTF	TGTGCCAGCAACCCGGGCTCTGGGGCCAACGTCCTGACTTTC
.	TRBV12-3/TRBV12-4	TRBJ1-2	TRBD1	CASSSGGGYTF	TGTGCCAGCAGTTCAGGGGGCGGCTACACCTTC
.	TRBV19	TRBJ1-3	.	CASSPLGPSGNTIYF	TGTGCCAGTAGCCCCCTGGGCCCCTCTGGAAACACCATATATTTT
.	TRBV28	TRBJ2-7	TRBD2	CASMSGSYEQYF	TGTGCCAGCATGAGCGGGAGTTACGAGCAGTACTTC
.	TRBV7-2	TRBJ2-3	TRBD2	CASSSGLAGAPGADTQYF	TGTGCCAGCAGCTCGGGACTAGCGGGAGCCCCGGGGGCAGATACGCAGTATTTT
.	TRBV9	TRBJ2-3	TRBD1	CASSDDPGQGVWRFGDTQYF	TGTGCCAGCAGCGACGACCCGGGACAGGGAGTGTGGAGGTTTGGTGATACGCAGTATTTT
.	TRBV7-2	TRBJ2-3	.	CASSLGPGGTDTQYF	TGTGCCAGCAGCTTAGGTCCGGGGGGCACAGATACGCAGTATTTT
.	TRBV19	TRBJ1-2	TRBD1	CASSITPGQGKFGYTF	TGTGCCAGTAGTATTACCCCCGGACAGGGGAAGTTTGGCTACACCTTC
.	TRBV18	TRBJ2-1	.	CASSRSVGQGGNREQFF	TGTGCCAGCTCACGATCAGTCGGACAGGGAGGGAATCGTGAGCAGTTCTTC
.	TRBV5-4	TRBJ2-2	.	CASSLDLTINTGELFF	TGTGCCAGCAGCTTGGACCTGACTATCAACACCGGGGAGCTGTTTTTT
.	TRBV3-1/TRBV3-2	TRBJ2-3	TRBD2	CASSPAGLAGVDTQYF	TGTGCCAGCAGCCCAGCCGGGCTAGCGGGGGTGGATACGCAGTATTTT
.	TRBV2	TRBJ2-1	TRBD2	CASSGGLAGGNEQFF	TGTGCCAGCAGTGGAGGACTAGCGGGAGGCAATGAGCAGTTCTTC
.	TRBV3-1/TRBV3-2	TRBJ2-2	.	CASSGPGELFF	TGTGCCAGCAGCGGGCCCGGGGAGCTGTTTTTT
.	TRBV9	TRBJ2-1	TRBD2	CASSVVTGGILEQFF	TGTGCCAGCAGCGTAGTTACGGGGGGGATCCTCGAGCAGTTCTTC
few	TRBV10-3	TRBJ2-1	TRBD2	CAISPGLAESEQFF	TGTGCCATCAGTCCGGGACTAGCGGAAAGTGAGCAGTTCTTC
.	TRBV7-3	TRBJ1-2	TRBD1	CASSLRTGPGDYGYTF	TGTGCCAGCAGCTTAAGGACAGGGCCGGGGGACTATGGCTACACCTTC
.	TRBV28	TRBJ2-7	TRBD2	CASSRVAGFESYEQYF	TGTGCCAGCAGTAGAGTAGCGGGGTTCGAATCCTACGAGCAGTACTTC
many	TRBV27	TRBJ1-1	.	CASSLRPGGTEAFF	TGTGCCAGCAGTTTACGTCCCGGGGGTACTGAAGCTTTCTTT
.	TRBV28	TRBJ1-5	.	CASSLAGGYSNQPQHF	TGTGCCAGCAGTTTAGCGGGGGGGTATAGCAATCAGCCCCAGCATTTT
.	TRBV18	TRBJ1-2	.	CASSETHGFGYTF	TGTGCCAGCTCCGAGACCCACGGGTTTGGCTACACCTTC
once	TRBV29-1	TRBJ1-2	.	CSVEEGASFVGGYTF	TGCAGCGTTGAAGAGGGGGCCTCCTTTGTTGGTGGCTACACCTTC
.	TRBV7-9	TRBJ2-3	.	CASSLVTGGTDTQYF	TGTGCCAGCAGCTTGGTGACGGGGGGCACAGATACGCAGTATTTT
.	TRBV27	TRBJ1-2	.	CASSLRVGVNYGYTF	TGTGCCAGCAGCCTCAGGGTCGGCGTAAACTATGGCTACACCTTC
.	TRBV7-2	TRBJ2-7	TRBD2	CASSDNIRGVYEQYF	TGTGCCAGCAGCGATAATATCCGGGGGGTCTACGAGCAGTACTTC
.	TRBV2	TRBJ2-1	.	CASTGDVNEQFF	TGTGCCAGCACGGGAGATGTGAATGAGCAGTTCTTC
.	TRBV7-8	TRBJ2-1	.	CASRMTSYNEQFF	TGTGCCAGCAGAATGACATCCTACAATGAGCAGTTCTTC
.	TRBV5-5	TRBJ1-5	TRBD1	CASSLEGQLISNQPQHF	TGTGCCAGCAGCTTGGAGGGACAGTTAATTAGCAATCAGCCCCAGCATTTT
.	TRBV7-9	TRBJ2-4	.	CASSSLEQGTRWNIQYF	TGTGCCAGCAGCTCCCTTGAACAGGGGACTAGGTGGAACATTCAGTACTTC
once	TRBV5-1	TRBJ2-5	.	CASSLGVNQGETQYF	TGCGCCAGCAGCTTGGGGGTTAATCAGGGAGAGACCCAGTACTTC
.	TRBV3-1/TRBV3-2	TRBJ1-3	.	CASSQLTRSGGGNTIYF	TGTGCCAGCAGCCAGTTGACACGGTCCGGGGGTGGAAACACCATATATTTT
.	TRBV5-4	TRBJ2-1	TRBD2	CASNGGILYNEQFF	TGTGCCAGCAACGGGGGGATCCTTTACAATGAGCAGTTCTTC
once	TRBV15	TRBJ2-1	TRBD2	CATSRNSRTSGYYSSYNEQFF	TGTGCCACCAGCAGAAATTCCCGGACTAGCGGTTACTATAGCTCCTACAATGAGCAGTTCTTC
.	TRBV15	TRBJ2-1	.	CATKTDSSYNEQFF	TGTGCCACCAAGACGGACAGCTCCTACAATGAGCAGTTCTTC
.	TRBV6-5	TRBJ2-7	TRBD2	CASRPPLAGNYEQYF	TGTGCCAGCAGACCTCCTCTAGCGGGGAATTACGAGCAGTACTTC
.	TRBV4-3	TRBJ1-6	.	CASSQDLMAYYNSPLHF	TGCGCCAGCAGCCAAGATCTTATGGCATACTATAATTCACCCCTCCACTTT
.	TRBV5-4	TRBJ2-7	.	CASSLSGVFHEQYF	TGTGCCAGCAGCTTGTCAGGGGTTTTCCACGAGCAGTACTTC
.	TRBV5-4	TRBJ1-2	TRBD1	CASSGQGAYGYTF	TGTGCCAGCAGCGGACAGGGGGCGTATGGCTACACCTTC
.	TRBV28	TRBJ1-6	.	CASSRGTDNSPLHF	TGTGCCAGCAGTAGAGGGACTGATAATTCACCCCTCCACTTT
.	TRBV5-1	TRBJ1-2	.	CASSPDSHNWDYTF	TGCGCCAGCAGCCCGGACAGCCATAACTGGGACTACACCTTC
few	TRBV11-2	TRBJ2-7	.	CASSLELYRTSSLLSF	TGTGCCAGCAGCTTAGAGCTGTACAGGACCTCCAGTCTCCTTTCCTTC
.	TRBV5-1	TRBJ2-3	.	CASSPGQTSTDTQYF	TGCGCCAGCAGCCCTGGACAGACTAGCACAGATACGCAGTATTTT